One and the same sample provided the 26 T cell receptor beta chains below, sequenced in a study of T cell clonality in common variable immunodeficiency. TCRdb's table, derived via immunoSEQ multiplex PCR, lists solely in-frame clones and lacks some. There are approximately 44,000 clones in the sample, none observed a single time. Sequenced input: peripheral blood mononuclear cells. These TCRs come from a person aged 18 to 75 in good health.

This clone was seen at least ten times. The read terminates 3 residues before the CDR3 end, so the remaining end is supplied by the germline J gene. The V gene is TRBV2, the J gene TRBJ1-1; D possibly corresponds to TRBD1 (6 bases). Trimming removed 7 bases from V and 1 base from J, with 10 bases in between. Germline V gives CDR1 SNHLY, CDR2 FYNNEI. The CDR3 contains 13 residues. The CDR3 loop is CASNRGGNTEAFF. The sequenced CDR3 bases are TGTGCCAGCAATAGAGGGGGGAACACTGAA.

This clone appeared many times. The read finishes 3 residues shy of the CDR3 end, and the germline J gene is used to complete it. J is TRBJ2-1 and V is TRBV27; possible D gene TRBD2, 6 bases. This CDR3 has 18 amino acids. V lost 5 bases to trimming and J lost 0 bases, with 20 bases between them. Germline CDR1 MNHEY, CDR2 SMNVEV (reference sequence). The CDR3 spells CASSPGLALISSYNEQFF. The covered CDR3 bases are TGTGCCAGCAGTCCGGGACTCGCCTTAATTAGCTCCTACAATGAG.

This clone was seen ten or more times. The read terminates 3 residues ahead of where the CDR3 ends, so the germline J gene completes it. The chain combines TRBV7-9 with TRBJ2-2, with D unresolved. V was cut by 4 bases and J by 0 bases, with 6 bases left in between. CDR3 length equals 14 residues. CDR1 and CDR2 from the germline V gene are SEHNR and FQNEAQ (reference sequence). The sequenced part of the CDR3 DNA is TGTGCCAGCAGCTACTCGACGAACACCGGGGAG. It specifies CASSYSTNTGE. The full CDR3 reads CASSYSTNTGELFF.

At least ten counts were recorded for this clone. From the germline J gene comes the end of the CDR3, since the read stops 3 residues before it. V is TRBV4-2 and J is TRBJ1-4; TRBD1 aligns across 9 bases. J was trimmed by 8 bases and V by 2 bases; bases with no gene match: 6. The CDR3 length is 15 residues. Germline V lookup: CDR1 LGHNA, CDR2 YNFKEQ. CDR3 bases read: TGTGCCAGCAGCCAAATAGGGACAGGGAGAGAAAAA. Translated: CASSQIGTGREK. The full CDR3 is CASSQIGTGREKLFF.

This clone was found many times. The read gets to within 3 residues of the CDR3 end, and the germline J gene fills in the rest. The rearrangement links TRBV5-1 to TRBJ1-6; TRBD1 might be the D (6 bases). V lost 4 bases and J lost 6, with 14 bases in between. This CDR3 contains 15 residues. Germline V CDR1 and CDR2: SGHRS, YFSETQ. The CDR3 spells CASSTTGKSNSPLHF. The DNA read from the CDR3 is TGCGCCAGCAGCACCACAGGGAAAAGTAATTCACCC.

This clone was counted at least ten times. The read ends 3 residues before the CDR3 terminus; that terminus is restored from the germline J gene. This chain links TRBV12-3 or TRBV12-4 with TRBJ1-2; no clear D. CDR3 length: 15 residues. CDR3 DNA, as far as it was read: TGTGCCAGCAGTTTATTGGCAGAAAGAATGTTAGGC. This translates into CASSLLAERMLG. The full CDR3 is CASSLLAERMLGYTF.

This clone was detected ten times or more. The CDR3 goes on 3 residues after the read ends, and that part is filled in from the germline J gene. V is TRBV19 and J is TRBJ2-2; D gene uncertain. The CDR3 has 11 residues. CDR1 is LNHDA, CDR2 SQIVND, per germline (reference sequence). Trimming stripped 7 bases from V and 10 bases from J, with 10 bases between. The CDR3 DNA, read in part, is TGTGCCAGTAATCTCCAGTCGGAG. Amino acids: CASNLQSE. The entire CDR3 is CASNLQSELFF.

This clone was observed at least ten times. Sequencing ends 3 residues short of the CDR3 end; the germline J gene provides the rest. The rearrangement joins TRBV19 to TRBJ1-5; a possible D gene is TRBD1 (5 bases). Germline CDR1 and CDR2: LNHDA and SQIVND (reference sequence). The CDR3 contains 15 residues. V was trimmed by 6 bases and J by 6 bases, leaving 18 bases between them. CDR3 DNA, as far as it was read: TGTGCCAGTAGCCTGTCGGGAAGGGGTCGTCAGCCC. Protein sequence: CASSLSGRGRQP. The complete CDR3 protein is CASSLSGRGRQPQHF.

Ten or more counts support this clone. The read terminates 3 residues ahead of where the CDR3 ends, so the germline J gene completes it. This chain connects TRBV2 to TRBJ2-3; 12 bases are shared with TRBD2. The CDR3 extends over 17 amino acids. Germline V gives CDR1 SNHLY, CDR2 FYNNEI. V dropped 6 bases and J dropped 7; count of bases not matched to a gene: 14. CDR3 sequence: CASRSPSGRAGGYTQYF. Incomplete CDR3 DNA: TGTGCCAGCAGAAGTCCTAGCGGGAGGGCCGGAGGGTATACG.

By share of the sample, this clone is medium-sized. The read terminates 3 residues ahead of where the CDR3 ends, so the germline J gene completes it. J is TRBJ2-4 and V is TRBV5-1, with 7 bases matching TRBD2. The germline V gene has CDR1 SGHRS and CDR2 YFSETQ. J was trimmed by 0 bases and V by 3 bases; bases with no gene match: 3. The CDR3 is 15 residues long. Incomplete CDR3 DNA: TGCGCCAGCAGCTGGAGCGGGGTAGCCAAAAACATT. Translation gives CASSWSGVAKNI. The whole CDR3 protein is CASSWSGVAKNIQYF.

This clone was detected ten times or more. The read finishes 3 residues shy of the CDR3 end, and the germline J gene is used to complete it. The rearrangement joins TRBV2 to TRBJ2-1, with a tentative D call TRBD1 (7 bases). There are 13 residues in the CDR3. The V gene lost 6 bases and the J gene lost 9 bases, with 15 bases spanning the gap. Germline CDR1 is SNHLY and CDR2 is FYNNEI. The part of the CDR3 DNA that was read is TGTGCCAGCAGGGTCAACCAGGGGGGTGAG. Translated, it gives CASRVNQGGE. Given in full, the CDR3 is CASRVNQGGEQFF.

There are many counts of this clone. CDR3 protein: CSASTGWSNYGYTF. The covered CDR3 bases are TGCAGTGCTAGTACAGGGTGGAGTAATTATGGC. The V call is TRBV20-1, the J call TRBJ1-2, with a possible D match to TRBD1 (6 bases). Coverage ceases 3 residues before the CDR3 finishes, and the germline J gene fills in the end. Trimming removed 3 bases from V and 5 bases from J, with 16 bases in between. Germline lookup yields CDR1 DFQATT and CDR2 SNEGSKA (reference sequence). This CDR3 region has 14 residues.

On this clone itself: The missing CDR3 end, 3 residues past where the read stops, is filled in from the germline J gene. The chain has TRBV20-1 and TRBJ2-5; 12 bases fit TRBD1. Per germline, CDR1 DFQATT and CDR2 SNEGSKA (reference sequence). The length of the CDR3 is 16 residues. V gave up 6 bases and J gave up 4 bases; unmatched junction bases: 12. This CDR3 is CSATGTGGVVRETQYF. The part of the CDR3 DNA that was read is TGCAGTGCAACCGGGACAGGGGGCGTCGTTAGAGAGACC.

This clone has a count of ten or more. The CDR3 goes on 3 residues after the read ends, and that part is filled in from the germline J gene. This rearrangement joins TRBV6-1 to TRBJ2-7; TRBD1 matches 9 bases. V dropped 4 bases and J dropped 2; count of bases not matched to a gene: 9. The CDR3 runs to 16 residues. Germline loops: CDR1 MNHNS, CDR2 SASEGT. The CDR3 spells CASSAATGTGTYEQYF. The part of the CDR3 DNA that was read is TGTGCCAGCAGTGCCGCAACCGGGACAGGGACCTACGAG.

As regards this clone: The read comes to an end 3 residues before the CDR3 does, leaving the germline J gene to fill in the end. The genes are TRBV7-9 and TRBJ2-3; TRBD2 might be the D (5 bases). The germline V gene has CDR1 SEHNR and CDR2 FQNEAQ (reference sequence). V was trimmed by 1 base and J by 6 bases, leaving 11 bases between them. This CDR3 spans 14 amino acids. CDR3 region: CASSLGPGGDTQYF. CDR3 DNA (partial): TGTGCCAGCAGCTTAGGACCCGGCGGGGATACG.

This clone came up many times. The sequence runs out 3 residues before the end of the CDR3; the remainder is reconstructed from the germline J gene. The V gene is TRBV7-3, the J gene TRBJ2-1, with D maybe TRBD2 (5 bases). CDR3 length: 12 amino acids. Germline V gene sequence: CDR1 SGHTA, CDR2 FQGTGA. The germline V and J ends were trimmed by 3 bases and 7 bases, with 7 bases remaining between them. The covered CDR3 bases are TGTGCCAGCAGCTTGAGGGCAAATGAG. Amino acid sequence: CASSLRANE. The full CDR3 protein reads CASSLRANEQFF.

This clone was picked up many times. The read stops 3 residues short of the end of the CDR3; the missing end is completed from the germline J gene. The chain couples TRBV7-3 to TRBJ2-3, with TRBD1 identical over 7 bases. CDR3 length: 14 residues. CDR1 is SGHTA and CDR2 is FQGTGA in the germline V gene. With 5 bases clipped from V and 2 bases from J, the junction kept 4 bases outside the gene matches. The DNA read from the CDR3 is TGTGCCAGCAGCCCTGAGGGGGCCACAGATACG. Residues: CASSPEGATDT. The whole CDR3 is CASSPEGATDTQYF.

This clone has just a few counts. The read is 3 residues too short to cover the CDR3 end, so that end is filled in from the germline J gene. This chain joins TRBV10-3 and TRBJ2-7; no definite D call. The CDR3 has 13 residues. Per germline, CDR1 ENHRY and CDR2 SYGVKD. V gave up 6 bases and J gave up 1 base, with 10 bases separating them. CDR3 sequence: CAISEQSSYEQYF. The CDR3 DNA, read in part, is TGTGCCATCAGCGAACAGTCTTCCTACGAG.

This clone has ten or more counts. The CDR3 end falls 3 residues outside the read, so it is completed with the germline J gene. This chain connects TRBV20-1 to TRBJ2-1; D is unresolved. Between the trimmed V and J ends, which lost 1 base and 0 bases, there was a span of 10 bases. CDR1 is DFQATT and CDR2 is SNEGSKA in the germline V gene (reference sequence). CDR3 length equals 15 residues. The CDR3 sequence is CSARGARSSYNEQFF. The covered CDR3 bases are TGCAGTGCTAGAGGGGCCAGAAGCTCCTACAATGAG.

This clone was found many times. The missing CDR3 end, 3 residues past where the read stops, is filled in from the germline J gene. This chain joins TRBV9 and TRBJ1-5, with D possibly TRBD1 on 5 matching bases. The ends were cut back, 0 bases at V and 9 bases at J, with 13 bases in the middle. The CDR3 extends over 14 amino acids. Germline V gene lookup returns CDR1 SGDLS and CDR2 YYNGEE. CDR3 loop: CASSVERDFRPQHF. The sequenced CDR3 bases are TGTGCCAGCAGCGTAGAAAGGGACTTCCGGCCC.

In this sample, this clone turned up a few times. The CDR3 sequence: CASRILAGGPNEQFF. CDR3 DNA (partial): TGTGCCAGTAGGATACTAGCGGGAGGGCCCAATGAG. V gene TRBV19 combines with J gene TRBJ2-1, with 13 bases aligning to TRBD2. The read ends 3 residues shy of where the CDR3 ends; the end is completed using the germline J gene. V lost 6 bases to trimming and J lost 6 bases; unmatched junction nucleotides: 5. Germline-derived CDR1 and CDR2 are LNHDA and SQIVND (reference sequence). The length of the CDR3 is 15 residues. The whole variable domain, remainder taken from reference TRBV19 and TRBJ2-1, is DGGITQSPKYLFRKEGQNVTLSCEQNLNHDAMYWYRQDPGQGLRLIYYSQIVNDFQKGDIAEGYSVSREKKESFPLTVTSAQKNPTAFYLCASRILAGGPNEQFFGPGTRLTVL.

There are a few counts of this clone. The read terminates 3 residues ahead of where the CDR3 ends, so the germline J gene completes it. V usage is TRBV19 and J usage is TRBJ1-2, with D possibly being TRBD1 (5 bases). CDR1 and CDR2 (germline): LNHDA, SQIVND (reference sequence). The length of the CDR3 is 14 residues. Incomplete CDR3 DNA: TGTGCCAGTAGTCTGAGGACAAACACAGATACC. It translates to CASSLRTNTDT. The whole CDR3 sequence reads CASSLRTNTDTYTF.

This clone was picked up many times. The CDR3 end is not reached by the read, which stops 3 residues before it; the germline J gene fills it in. This rearrangement joins TRBV5-1 to TRBJ2-1; 8 bases fit TRBD2. CDR1 is SGHRS, CDR2 YFSETQ, per germline. V was pared by 2 bases and J by 3 bases, with 4 bases of the junction left unmatched. This CDR3 has 15 residues. CDR3 DNA (partial): TGCGCCAGCAGCTTAATGCGGGGGGACTACAATGAG. Translation: CASSLMRGDYNE. The entire CDR3 is CASSLMRGDYNEQFF. Variable domain in full (rest from reference TRBV5-1 and TRBJ2-1): KAGVTQTPRYLIKTRGQQVTLSCSPISGHRSVSWYQQTPGQGLQFLFEYFSETQRNKGNFPGRFSGRQFSNSRSEMNVSTLELGDSALYLCASSLMRGDYNEQFFGPGTRLTVL.

This clone has at least ten counts. The read stops 3 residues short of the end of the CDR3; the missing end is completed from the germline J gene. The gene calls are TRBV18 and TRBJ1-1; D might be TRBD1 (5 bases). V dropped 1 base and J dropped 6 bases, with 15 bases sitting between them. CDR3 size: 15 residues. Germline loops: CDR1 KGHSH, CDR2 LQKENI. The chain's CDR3 is CASSPRQGWGAEAFF. The covered CDR3 bases are TGTGCCAGCTCACCACGGCAGGGTTGGGGTGCTGAA.

This clone was seen ten or more times. Coverage ceases 3 residues before the CDR3 finishes, and the germline J gene fills in the end. The chain links TRBV7-8 to TRBJ1-4; D perhaps matches TRBD1 (5 bases). The germline gives CDR1 SGHVS, CDR2 FQNEAQ. V lost 1 base and J 8 bases, leaving 14 bases between the germline ends. CDR3 length equals 15 residues. CDR3: CASSLEFWQGEKLFF. CDR3 DNA, as far as it was read: TGTGCCAGCAGCTTAGAATTTTGGCAGGGCGAAAAA. The full variable domain, rest sourced from reference TRBV7-8 and TRBJ1-4, is GAGVSQSPRYKVAKRGQDVALRCDPISGHVSLFWYQQALGQGPEFLTYFQNEAQLDKSGLPSDRFFAERPEGSVSTLKIQRTQQEDSAVYLCASSLEFWQGEKLFFGSGTQLSVL.

CDR3 in amino acids: CASSPGLATDTQYF. The sequenced part of the CDR3 DNA is TGTGCCAGCTCACCCGGACTAGCCACAGATACG. This chain joins TRBV18 and TRBJ2-3; 8 bases match TRBD2. The read is 3 residues too short to cover the CDR3 end, so that end is filled in from the germline J gene. V gave up 3 bases and J gave up 2 bases; unmatched junction bases: 1. CDR3 size: 14 residues. CDR1 and CDR2 from the germline V gene are KGHSH and LQKENI.